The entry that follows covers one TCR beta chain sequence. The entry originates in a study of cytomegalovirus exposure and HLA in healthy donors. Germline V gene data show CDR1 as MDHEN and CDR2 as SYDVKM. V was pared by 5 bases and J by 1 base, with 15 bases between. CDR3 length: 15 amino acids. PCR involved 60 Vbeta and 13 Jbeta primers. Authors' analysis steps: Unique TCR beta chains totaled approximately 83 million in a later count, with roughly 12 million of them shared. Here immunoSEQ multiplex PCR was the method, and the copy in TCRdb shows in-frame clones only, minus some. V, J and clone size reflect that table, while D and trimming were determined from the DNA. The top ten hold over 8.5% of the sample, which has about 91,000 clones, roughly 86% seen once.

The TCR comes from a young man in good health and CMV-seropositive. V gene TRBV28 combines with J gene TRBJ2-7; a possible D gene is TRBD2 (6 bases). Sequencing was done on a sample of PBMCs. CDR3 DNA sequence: TGTGCCAGCAGTCTAACTAGCATCGGATCCTACGAGCAGTACTTC. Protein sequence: CASSLTSIGSYEQYF.